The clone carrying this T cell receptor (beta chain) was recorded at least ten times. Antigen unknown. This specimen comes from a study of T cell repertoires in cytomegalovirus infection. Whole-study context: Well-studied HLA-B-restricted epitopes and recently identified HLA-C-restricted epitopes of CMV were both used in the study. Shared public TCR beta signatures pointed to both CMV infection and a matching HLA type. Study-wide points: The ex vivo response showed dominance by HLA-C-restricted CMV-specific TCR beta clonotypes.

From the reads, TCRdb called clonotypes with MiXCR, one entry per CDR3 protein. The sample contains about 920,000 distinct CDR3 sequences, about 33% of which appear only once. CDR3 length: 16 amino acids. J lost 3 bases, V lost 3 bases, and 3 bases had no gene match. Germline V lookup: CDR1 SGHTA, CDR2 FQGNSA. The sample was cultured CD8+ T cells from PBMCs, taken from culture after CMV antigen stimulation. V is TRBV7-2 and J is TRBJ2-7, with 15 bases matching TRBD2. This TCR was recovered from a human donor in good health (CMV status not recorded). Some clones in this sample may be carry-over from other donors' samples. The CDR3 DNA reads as TGTGCCAGCAGCTTCCCGGGACTAGCGGGGGGCTACGAGCAGTACTTC. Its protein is CASSFPGLAGGYEQYF.